The clone carrying this TCR beta chain was seen a handful of times. Its matching antigen is unknown. Sequencing used immunoSEQ multiplex PCR; TCRdb keeps in-frame clones, though not all of them. The repertoire holds 1 million to 1.3 million clones, with roughly 74% as singletons. This record belongs to a study of shared clonotypes between healthy human individuals. Points from the study as a whole: Shared across four donors were 4% to 6% of the naive CD4 clonotypes. Researchers found naive subsets generally carried larger estimated richness than memory subsets.

Trimming at V came to 2 bases and at J to 5 bases, leaving 6 bases not matched to a gene. This CDR3 comprises 16 residues. CDR1 SGHVS and CDR2 FQNEAQ come from the germline V gene. Negatively enriched CD4+ T cells were divided by CD45RA into naive and memory. V is TRBV7-8 and J is TRBJ2-2; 9 bases are a match to TRBD2. The TCR was taken from a young man in good health. Some clones in this sample may be carry-over from other donors' samples. Sequenced material: memory CD4+ T cells from PBMCs. The subset denotes: CD45RA-negative fraction. The CDR3 is CASSLRAGGGTGELFF. CDR3 coding DNA: TGTGCCAGCAGCTTAAGGGCGGGAGGGGGAACCGGGGAGCTGTTTTTT.